This is a list of T cell receptor beta chains from one sample in a study of shared clonotypes between healthy human individuals. Only in-frame clones appear in the TCRdb table, and some are missing; sequencing was by immunoSEQ multiplex PCR. Here the sample spans over 1.4 million clones, 95% to 97% being singletons. Specimen: naive CD4+ T cells sorted from blood. These receptors came from a man aged 30 to 39 in good health. CDR3s include the opening cysteine and the closing phenylalanine or tryptophan. Each record gives: D gene, clone size, V gene, J gene, CDR3 DNA, CDR3 protein. A D gene is named only where the DNA matches it firmly. Rows may omit the clone size; those that give it use once, few, many or a size class.

d_gene: TRBD2
abundance: NA
v_gene: TRBV27
j_gene: TRBJ2-1
CDR3nt: TGTGCCAGCAGTTCCCGCCCGAGGGGTCTAGCGGGAGTTTACAATGAGCAGTTCTTC
CDR3aa: CASSSRPRGLAGVYNEQFF

d_gene: NA
abundance: NA
v_gene: TRBV9
j_gene: TRBJ1-1
CDR3nt: TGTGCCAGCAGCTCTCGGGTGAGCACTGAAGCTTTCTTT
CDR3aa: CASSSRVSTEAFF

d_gene: NA
abundance: NA
v_gene: TRBV28
j_gene: TRBJ2-7
CDR3nt: TGTGCCAGCAGGACAACAGGGCACTCCTACGAGCAGTACTTC
CDR3aa: CASRTTGHSYEQYF

d_gene: NA
abundance: NA
v_gene: TRBV4-2
j_gene: TRBJ2-7
CDR3nt: TGTGCCAGCAGCTCCGGATACGAGCAGTACTTC
CDR3aa: CASSSGYEQYF

d_gene: NA
abundance: NA
v_gene: TRBV6-5
j_gene: TRBJ2-1
CDR3nt: TGTGCCAGCAGCATTCGGGCCACCGATGAGCAGTTCTTC
CDR3aa: CASSIRATDEQFF

d_gene: NA
abundance: NA
v_gene: TRBV5-4
j_gene: TRBJ2-1
CDR3nt: TGTGCCAGCAGCCAAGCTGGGGGCCGCTACAATGAGCAGTTCTTC
CDR3aa: CASSQAGGRYNEQFF

d_gene: NA
abundance: NA
v_gene: TRBV5-1
j_gene: TRBJ2-5
CDR3nt: TGCGCCAGCAGCTTGGATGTCTTAGCGTTAGGTGAGACCCAGTACTTC
CDR3aa: CASSLDVLALGETQYF

d_gene: TRBD2
abundance: NA
v_gene: TRBV10-1
j_gene: TRBJ2-5
CDR3nt: TGCGCCAGCAGTGAGCTAGCGGGAGGGCCTTGGGGAGAGACCCAGTACTTC
CDR3aa: CASSELAGGPWGETQYF

d_gene: TRBD2
abundance: NA
v_gene: TRBV28
j_gene: TRBJ2-7
CDR3nt: TGTGCCAGCAGTTTAAGGATAACTAGCGGGAGTCACCACGAGCAGTACTTC
CDR3aa: CASSLRITSGSHHEQYF

d_gene: NA
abundance: once
v_gene: TRBV6-5
j_gene: TRBJ2-3
CDR3nt: TGTGCCAGCAGTTACGGCGGACCCGCAGATACGCAGTATTTT
CDR3aa: CASSYGGPADTQYF

d_gene: NA
abundance: NA
v_gene: TRBV29-1
j_gene: TRBJ1-1
CDR3nt: TGCAGCGTTGAGCAGGGGTTTTTGAACACTGAAGCTTTCTTT
CDR3aa: CSVEQGFLNTEAFF

d_gene: TRBD1
abundance: once
v_gene: TRBV6-5
j_gene: TRBJ2-7
CDR3nt: TGTGCCAGCAGTTACCGTCCCGAGACAGGGGTACACGAGCAGTACTTC
CDR3aa: CASSYRPETGVHEQYF

d_gene: NA
abundance: NA
v_gene: TRBV29-1
j_gene: TRBJ2-1
CDR3nt: TGCAGCGTTGAGATCCAACGACCCGGGACCACTATAGTAAATGAGCAGTTCTTC
CDR3aa: CSVEIQRPGTTIVNEQFF

d_gene: NA
abundance: NA
v_gene: TRBV5-1
j_gene: TRBJ1-1
CDR3nt: TGCGCCAGCAGCTTGGTTACGGCGAACACTGAAGCTTTCTTT
CDR3aa: CASSLVTANTEAFF

d_gene: TRBD2
abundance: NA
v_gene: TRBV9
j_gene: TRBJ2-2
CDR3nt: TGTGCCAGCAGTCTAGCGGGAGGGCCAAGTACCGGGGAGCTGTTTTTT
CDR3aa: CASSLAGGPSTGELFF

d_gene: NA
abundance: NA
v_gene: TRBV29-1
j_gene: TRBJ1-2
CDR3nt: TGCAGCGTGAGTTCACGCTCTAACTATGGCTACACCTTC
CDR3aa: CSVSSRSNYGYTF

d_gene: NA
abundance: NA
v_gene: TRBV5-1
j_gene: TRBJ2-4
CDR3nt: TGCGCCAGCAGCTTGGACCTAGCCAAAAACATTCAGTACTTC
CDR3aa: CASSLDLAKNIQYF

d_gene: NA
abundance: NA
v_gene: TRBV5-1
j_gene: TRBJ1-4
CDR3nt: TGCGCCAGCAGCCGGACAGCTAGTAATGAAAAACTGTTTTTT
CDR3aa: CASSRTASNEKLFF

d_gene: NA
abundance: few
v_gene: TRBV21-1
j_gene: TRBJ2-7
CDR3nt: TGTGCCAGCAGCCAGACAGGGGACCCCTACGAGCAGTACTTC
CDR3aa: CASSQTGDPYEQYF